The 11 T cell receptor beta chains given below trace back to one sample, sequenced in a study of control samples from healthy donors and cancer patients. The assay was immunoSEQ multiplex PCR, and TCRdb's table has in-frame clones only and misses some. The sample yields about 130,000 clones, more than 80% seen once. Input material: blood. The receptors shown here come from a man in his forties in good health.

About this clone: This specimen includes other DNA sequences encoding the same CDR3. The chain recombines TRBV5-6 with TRBJ2-3; 8 bases line up with TRBD2. The ends lost 3 bases at V and 1 base at J; junction bases unmatched: 4. CDR1 SGHDT and CDR2 YYEEEE come from the germline V gene. The CDR3 is 15 amino acids. In nucleotides, the CDR3 is TGTGCCAGCAGCTGGCGGGGGGCCGGCACAGATACGCAGTATTTT. Translating it yields CASSWRGAGTDTQYF.

This clone appeared a single time. The chain is built from TRBV4-1 and TRBJ2-5; no reliable D call. This CDR3 has 15 residues. Germline V gene lookup returns CDR1 MGHRA and CDR2 YSYEKL. V was trimmed by 1 base and J by 4 bases, leaving 13 bases between them. The CDR3: CASSQVGRARETQYF. The CDR3 DNA follows: TGCGCCAGCAGCCAAGTAGGTAGGGCCCGAGAGACCCAGTACTTC.

The rearrangement uses TRBV28 and TRBJ1-4, with TRBD1 as a possible D gene (6 bases). V dropped 6 bases and J dropped 12 bases, with 17 bases sitting between them. This CDR3 comprises 13 residues. The V gene's germline CDR1 is MDHEN and CDR2 SYDVKM. The CDR3 loop reads CASRDSPTSELFF. CDR3 sequence (DNA): TGTGCCAGCAGGGACAGTCCTACCTCCGAACTGTTTTTT.

The CDR3 nucleotides read TGTGCCAGCTCGCTTGACACCGGGGAGCTGTTTTTT. This encodes CASSLDTGELFF. The rearrangement joins TRBV18 to TRBJ2-2; D gene unclear. V was shortened by 6 bases and J by 3 bases, with 5 bases between the two germline ends. The CDR3 is 12 amino acids. Looked up from germline, CDR1 is KGHSH and CDR2 is LQKENI.

This sequence joins TRBV3-1 (or the pseudogene TRBV3-2) and TRBJ1-5, with a possible D match to TRBD1 (6 bases). There are 16 residues in the CDR3. Germline V gene lookup returns CDR1 LGHDT and CDR2 YNNKEL (reference sequence). Trimming pared 2 bases from V and 1 base from J, leaving 12 bases between. As DNA, the CDR3 is TGTGCCAGCAGCCAATTCGGGACAAACAGCAATCAGCCCCAGCATTTT. It specifies CASSQFGTNSNQPQHF.

The rearrangement links TRBV6-5 to TRBJ2-3, with 8 bases identical to TRBD1. V was clipped by 6 bases and J by 4 bases; unmatched bases: 9. The V gene's germline CDR1 is MNHEY and CDR2 SVGAGI. The length of the CDR3 is 15 residues. The DNA for the CDR3 is TGTGCCAGCAGCTCAGGGGGCGGTGTCCCAGATACGCAGTATTTT. This translates into CASSSGGGVPDTQYF.

The chain has TRBV2 and TRBJ1-2; no reliable D call. Deletions cut 5 bases from V and 5 bases from J, with 24 bases between. The CDR3 sequence is 17 residues long. Germline V gene sequence: CDR1 SNHLY, CDR2 FYNNEI. DNA of the CDR3: TGTGCCAGCAGTACCCCTGGGCCGGATCAGTTCGGTTATGGCTACACCTTC. Translated: CASSTPGPDQFGYGYTF.

The chain couples TRBV10-2 to TRBJ2-3, with D maybe TRBD2 (7 bases). Per the germline V gene, CDR1 is WSHSY and CDR2 is SAAADI. The CDR3 has 14 residues. Trimming took off 3 bases at V and 7 bases at J, with 14 bases between the two ends. CDR3 sequence reads: CASSDWGGVYTQYF. The CDR3, as DNA: TGCGCCAGCAGTGATTGGGGGGGCGTGTATACGCAGTATTTT.

The chain is built from TRBV7-3 and TRBJ1-6; D gene uncertain. The length of the CDR3 is 15 residues. V dropped 5 bases and J dropped 0 bases, with 8 bases sitting between them. Germline-derived CDR1 and CDR2 are SGHTA and FQGTGA. The CDR3, as DNA: TGTGCCAGCAGCATCGGAAGCTCCTATAATTCACCCCTCCACTTT. It specifies CASSIGSSYNSPLHF.

J is TRBJ1-2 and V is TRBV6-5, with D maybe TRBD1 (6 bases). This CDR3 is 15 amino acids long. V lost 6 bases to trimming and J lost 4 bases, with 18 bases between them. Germline CDR1 MNHEY, CDR2 SVGAGI. CDR3 sequence: CASSARTAQLYGYTF. The CDR3, as DNA: TGTGCCAGCAGCGCACGGACAGCCCAACTCTATGGCTACACCTTC.

The V and J genes are TRBV10-3 and TRBJ1-2; D is unresolved. The CDR3 sequence is 12 residues long. Trimming shortened V by 3 bases and J by 3 bases, and 5 bases separated the two germline ends. Germline lookup yields CDR1 ENHRY and CDR2 SYGVKD. For the CDR3, the DNA is TGTGCCATCAGTGAACTCGACTATGGCTACACCTTC. It specifies CAISELDYGYTF.